The T cell receptor (beta chain) described here comes from a study of blood T cell repertoires in COVID-19. At the level of the study: Samples came from the United States, Italy and Spain, spanning acute and convalescent COVID-19. PBMCs, B-cell-depleted T cells, or T cells were the source of the cDNA or gDNA that made up the material.

The V gene's germline CDR1 is SGHAT and CDR2 FQNNGV. The CDR3 sequence is 16 residues long. V lost 7 bases to trimming and J lost 5 bases, with 24 bases between them. Profiling relied on immunoSEQ multiplex PCR, and the TCRdb table lists in-frame clones only, not all of them. This sample has about 170,000 clones, with approximately 85% found just once. Sequences were obtained from peripheral blood. The source of this sequence is a woman aged 80 or over with COVID-19, enrolled during active disease. The chain couples TRBV11-2 to TRBJ2-7, with a weak D call TRBD2 (6 bases). The DNA of the CDR3 is TGTGCCAGCATCATGTTTTCGGGAACGGGGAGGCACGAGCAGTACTTC. As protein: CASIMFSGTGRHEQYF.